The present TCR beta chain was sequenced within a study of CXCR3-negative and CXCR3-positive naive CD8 T cells. Whole-study results and caveats: Surface CD5 matched across naive subsets, and TRB CDR3 properties served to infer TCR strength. CXCR3-positive naive cells carried more hydrophobic TRB CDR3s than CXCR3-negative ones.

Preparation of TRB cDNA libraries relied on 5' RACE carrying UMI labels. TCRdb reprocessed the 5' RACE reads and reports one entry per CDR3 protein, with no DNA. The ten top clones account for 0.55% to 0.6%, within a sample of about 50,000 distinct CDR3 sequences. Of note for this clonotype: Its antigen is currently unknown.

This CDR3 region has 16 residues. From germline, CDR1 is SEHNR and CDR2 FQNEAQ (reference sequence). The gene calls are TRBV7-9 and TRBJ1-1; TCRdb selects TRBD1, and the lack of DNA leaves this call unchecked. Sequencing was carried out using naive CXCR3+ CD8+ T cells from blood. Subset reported: CD45RO-CCR7+CD27+CD95- naive CD8+ T cells expressing CXCR3 (TNR3+). This sequence was found in a human donor in good health. Some clones in this sample may be carry-over from other donors' samples. Here the CDR3 reads CASSLGGGRLGTEAFF.